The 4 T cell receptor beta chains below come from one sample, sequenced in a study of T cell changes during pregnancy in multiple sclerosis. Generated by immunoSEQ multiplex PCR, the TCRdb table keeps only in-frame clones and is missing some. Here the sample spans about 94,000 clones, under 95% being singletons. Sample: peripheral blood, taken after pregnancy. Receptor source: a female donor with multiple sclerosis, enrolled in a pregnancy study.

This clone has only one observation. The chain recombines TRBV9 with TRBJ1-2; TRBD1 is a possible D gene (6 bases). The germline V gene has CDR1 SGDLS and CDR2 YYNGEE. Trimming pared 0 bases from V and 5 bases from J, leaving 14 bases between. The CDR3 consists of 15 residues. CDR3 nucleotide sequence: TGTGCCAGCAGCGTAGGGGGGGGCGTTGGATATGGCTACACCTTC. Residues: CASSVGGGVGYGYTF.

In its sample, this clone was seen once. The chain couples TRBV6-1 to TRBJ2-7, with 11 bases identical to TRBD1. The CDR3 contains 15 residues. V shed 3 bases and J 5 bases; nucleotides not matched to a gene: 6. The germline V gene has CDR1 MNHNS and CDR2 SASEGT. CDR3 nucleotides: TGTGCCAGCAGTGAGGGGGGGACAGGGGGTGACGAGCAGTACTTC. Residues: CASSEGGTGGDEQYF.

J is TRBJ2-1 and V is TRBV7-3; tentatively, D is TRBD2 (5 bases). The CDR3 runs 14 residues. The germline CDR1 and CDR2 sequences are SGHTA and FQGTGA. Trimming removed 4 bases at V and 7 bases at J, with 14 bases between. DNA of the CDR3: TGTGCCAGCAGCTCCGGACGACTACCTAATGAGCAGTTCTTC. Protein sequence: CASSSGRLPNEQFF.

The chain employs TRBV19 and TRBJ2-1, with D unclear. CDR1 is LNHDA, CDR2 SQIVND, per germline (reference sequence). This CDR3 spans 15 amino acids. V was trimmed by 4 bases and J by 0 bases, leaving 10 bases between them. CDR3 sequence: CASSTRPSSYNEQFF. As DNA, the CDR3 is TGTGCCAGTAGTACTAGACCTAGCTCCTACAATGAGCAGTTCTTC.